This T cell receptor beta chain was retrieved from a study of siplizumab effects on memory and regulatory T cells. Broader study findings: For mappable alloreactive CD4+ clones, the mean Treg-derived fraction was 68.8% with siplizumab and about 26% in controls. Apparently key alloresponse contributors, naive T cells also seemed more diverse than memory cells.

Notes on this clone: Antigen: not known.

Trimming pared 5 bases from V and 7 bases from J, leaving 14 bases between. This CDR3 has 13 amino acids. CDR1 SQVTM and CDR2 ANQGSEA come from the germline V gene. It was 85,000 to 100,000 TCR templates that were assayed per sample. Assay: immunoSEQ multiplex PCR; the TCRdb copy retains only in-frame clones and omits some. The sample lists about 87,000 clones; about nine tenths were seen once. The specimen was Tregs sorted from blood. V is TRBV29-1 and J is TRBJ1-4; unclear D gene. The clonotype originates from a human donor in good health. For the CDR3, the DNA is TGCAGCGTTATTCCGGGTGAGAGTGAAAAACTGTTTTTT. Its translation: CSVIPGESEKLFF. The complete variable domain, with remaining parts taken from reference TRBV29-1 and TRBJ1-4, reads SAVISQKPSRDICQRGTSLTIQCQVDSQVTMMFWYRQQPGQSLTLIATANQGSEATYESGFVIDKFPISRPNLTFSTLTVSNMSPEDSSIYLCSVIPGESEKLFFGSGTQLSVL.